This TCR beta chain derives from a study of TIL therapy for anti-PD-1-resistant metastatic lung cancer. Study-level findings and limits: Patients were highly selected, enriched for treatment-naive, never-smoker and oncogene-addicted cases.

A word on this clone: Antigen: not known.

Stated time point: pre-treatment sample, taken before nivolumab and TIL therapy. Pleural nodules or supraclavicular lymph nodes made up most of the excised metastases sampled. This was the immunoSEQ v3 assay. Data came from immunoSEQ multiplex PCR; TCRdb stores just in-frame clones and leaves some out. The table has 25,000 to 30,000 clones, under 80% seen once. Germline values: CDR1 MNHNS, CDR2 SASEGT. The CDR3 runs to 12 residues. The germline V and J ends were trimmed by 3 bases and 6 bases, with 8 bases remaining between them. The source of this sequence is a woman aged 30 to 85 with non-small cell lung cancer. The chain employs TRBV6-1 and TRBJ1-1; D may be TRBD1 (5 bases). Sequencing was performed on tumor tissue, taken at baseline. The CDR3 is CASSEGGAEAFF. In nucleotides, the CDR3 is TGTGCCAGCAGTGAGGGGGGTGCTGAAGCTTTCTTT.